The source of this TCR beta chain is a study of OX40 agonist ivuxolimab in advanced cancers. Study in general: The mean age was approximately 56 years, ranging from about 20 to 90, with under 90% of participants male. Three patients responded partially, comprising one with hepatocellular carcinoma and two with cutaneous melanoma.

Data came from immunoSEQ multiplex PCR; TCRdb stores just in-frame clones and leaves some out. The table lists about 46,000 clones, roughly 90% of them singletons. Study-level results: Low normalized T-cell clonal expansion also characterized some of the nonresponders. Circulating CD4+ and CD8+ T cells showed clonal expansion by week 6 at 0.1 to 3.0 mg/kg.

This clone was counted only a few times. What it binds is unknown. This TCR was recovered from an adult with an advanced solid tumor such as melanoma, head and neck, liver or kidney cancer. The specimen was CD4+ or CD8+ T cells sorted from blood, collected in a trial of the OX40 agonist ivuxolimab.

CDR3 nucleotide sequence: TGCAGTGCCCAAAACTATGGCTACACCTTC. Translating it yields CSAQNYGYTF. This rearrangement joins TRBV20-1 to TRBJ1-2; D is unresolved. Germline V lookup: CDR1 DFQATT, CDR2 SNEGSKA (reference sequence). The CDR3 contains 10 residues. Between the trimmed V and J ends, which lost 6 bases and 2 bases, there was a span of 4 bases.